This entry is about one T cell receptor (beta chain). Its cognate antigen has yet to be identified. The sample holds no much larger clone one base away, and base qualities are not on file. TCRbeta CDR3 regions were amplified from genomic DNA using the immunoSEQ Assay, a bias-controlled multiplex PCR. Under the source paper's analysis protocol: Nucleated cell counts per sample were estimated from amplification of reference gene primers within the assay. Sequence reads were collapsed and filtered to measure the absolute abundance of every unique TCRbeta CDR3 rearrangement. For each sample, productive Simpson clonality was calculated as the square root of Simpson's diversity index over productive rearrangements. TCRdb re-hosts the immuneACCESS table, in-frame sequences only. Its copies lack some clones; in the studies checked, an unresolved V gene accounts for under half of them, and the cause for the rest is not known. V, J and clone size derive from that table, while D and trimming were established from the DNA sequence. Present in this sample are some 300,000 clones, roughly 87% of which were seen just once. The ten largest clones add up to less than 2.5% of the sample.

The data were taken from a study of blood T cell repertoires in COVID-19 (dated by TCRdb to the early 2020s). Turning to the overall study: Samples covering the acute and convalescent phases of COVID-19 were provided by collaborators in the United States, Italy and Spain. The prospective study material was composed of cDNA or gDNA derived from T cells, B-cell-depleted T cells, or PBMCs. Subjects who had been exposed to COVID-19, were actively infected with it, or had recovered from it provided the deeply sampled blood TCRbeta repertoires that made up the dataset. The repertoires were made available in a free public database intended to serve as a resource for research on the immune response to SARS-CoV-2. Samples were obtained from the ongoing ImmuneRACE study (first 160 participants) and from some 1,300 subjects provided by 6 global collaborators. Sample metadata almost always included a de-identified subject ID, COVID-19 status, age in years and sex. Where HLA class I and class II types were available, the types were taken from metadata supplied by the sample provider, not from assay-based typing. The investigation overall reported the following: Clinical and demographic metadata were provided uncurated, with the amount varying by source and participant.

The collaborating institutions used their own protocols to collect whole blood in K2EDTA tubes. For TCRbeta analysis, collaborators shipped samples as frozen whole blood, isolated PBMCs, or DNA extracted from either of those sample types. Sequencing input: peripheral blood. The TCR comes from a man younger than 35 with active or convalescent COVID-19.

This receptor has the CDR3 CASSFIDRGSYEQYF. The DNA is TGTGCCAGCAGTTTTATCGACAGGGGATCCTACGAGCAGTACTTC. This sequence uses TRBV28 and TRBJ2-7; TRBD1 matches 8 bases in the middle. There are 15 amino acids in the CDR3, from cysteine to phenylalanine inclusive. The only DNA kept is the CDR3, 45 bases in frame from the first base. CDR1 and CDR2 are read off the germline V gene as MDHEN and SYDVKM. Trimming removed 3 bases from V and 1 base from J; the gene matches leave 5 bases unexplained.